These 7 T cell receptor beta chains were all obtained from the same sample, sequenced in a study of cytomegalovirus exposure and HLA in healthy donors. 13 Jbeta primers and 60 Vbeta primers were used for the PCR. TCRdb's table, derived via immunoSEQ multiplex PCR, lists solely in-frame clones and lacks some. The sample comprises about 160,000 clones, 55% to 70% of which are singletons, and about 2.9% rests with the top ten. Sequenced: PBMCs. These receptors originate from a woman aged 40 to 50 in good health and CMV-seropositive.

The chain uses TRBV27 and TRBJ1-5; possibly TRBD1 for D (5 bases). The V gene lost 0 bases and the J gene lost 9 bases, with 30 bases spanning the gap. CDR1 is MNHEY and CDR2 is SMNVEV in the germline V gene (reference sequence). The CDR3 extends over 20 amino acids. CDR3 bases: TGTGCCAGCAGTTTATCCGGCTACGGGAGGGGCCACTCTCTGTTGCGGCCCCAGCATTTT. Translated, it gives CASSLSGYGRGHSLLRPQHF.

This clone was seen only a few times. The gene calls are TRBV11-2 and TRBJ2-3; 12 bases fit TRBD2. Trimming took 4 bases from V and 0 from J; bases not matched to a gene: 5. The CDR3 has 17 residues. CDR1 SGHAT and CDR2 FQNNGV come from the germline V gene. CDR3 nucleotides: TGTGCCAGCAGCTCACTAGCGGGGGGCGGTAGCACAGATACGCAGTATTTT. It is translated as CASSSLAGGGSTDTQYF. Full variable domain (missing parts from reference TRBV11-2 and TRBJ2-3): EAGVAQSPRYKIIEKRQSVAFWCNPISGHATLYWYQQILGQGPKLLIQFQNNGVVDDSQLPKDRFSAERLKGVDSTLKIQPAKLEDSAVYLCASSSLAGGGSTDTQYFGPGTRLTVL.

This clone was observed a few times. The chain joins TRBV7-6 to TRBJ2-5, with D tentatively TRBD2 (6 bases). V was pared by 2 bases and J by 4 bases, with 17 bases between. This CDR3 contains 16 residues. The germline V gene has CDR1 SGHVS and CDR2 FNYEAQ. This CDR3 reads CASSLILGGSRETQYF. In DNA, the CDR3 is TGTGCCAGCAGCTTAATTCTTGGGGGGTCGCGAGAGACCCAGTACTTC.

The J gene is TRBJ2-7, the V gene TRBV6-5, with a weak D call TRBD2 (5 bases). Trimming stripped 5 bases from V and 4 bases from J, with 12 bases between. Germline V gene lookup returns CDR1 MNHEY and CDR2 SVGAGI. This CDR3 spans 13 amino acids. CDR3 amino acids: CASSGSTMYEQYF. CDR3 nucleotide sequence: TGTGCCAGCAGTGGATCGACTATGTACGAGCAGTACTTC.

The chain employs TRBV6-5 and TRBJ2-3; D might be TRBD1 (5 bases). Per germline, CDR1 MNHEY and CDR2 SVGAGI. V lost 2 bases and J 2 bases, leaving 14 bases between the germline ends. CDR3 length: 16 residues. Here the CDR3 reads CASSYQGVWSTDTQYF. The CDR3 nucleotides are TGTGCCAGCAGTTACCAGGGTGTGTGGTCCACAGATACGCAGTATTTT.

The genes are TRBV28 and TRBJ2-5; D might be TRBD1 (6 bases). In germline, CDR1 is MDHEN, CDR2 SYDVKM. The germline V and J ends were trimmed by 10 bases and 4 bases, with 16 bases remaining between them. The CDR3 covers 13 residues. The CDR3 region is CATLPGVGETQYF. Here the CDR3 DNA reads TGTGCCACCCTCCCAGGGGTTGGAGAGACCCAGTACTTC.

J is TRBJ2-7 and V is TRBV14; perhaps TRBD1 as D (6 bases). Trimming stripped 0 bases from V and 0 bases from J, with 9 bases between. The CDR3 is made up of 15 amino acids. Germline V lookup: CDR1 SGHDN, CDR2 FVKESK. The CDR3 here is CASSQEETGSYEQYF. CDR3 nucleotides: TGTGCCAGCAGCCAAGAAGAGACAGGCTCCTACGAGCAGTACTTC.